The 15 T cell receptor beta chains below come from one sample, sequenced in a study of graft-versus-host responses after intestinal transplantation. The antigens these receptors bind are not known. Produced via immunoSEQ multiplex PCR; TCRdb's table is partial and in-frame only. The profile covers under 100,000 clones, with about 93% appearing a single time and about 1% taken by the ten largest. The material sequenced was unstimulated CD8+ T cells sorted from spleen or lymph node cells, taken before transplant. These receptors all stem from a human donor who was the organ donor for an intestinal transplant.

The chain recombines TRBV9 with TRBJ1-1; D is perhaps TRBD1 (6 bases). This CDR3 has 15 residues. V lost 5 bases and J 4 bases, leaving 18 bases between the germline ends. Germline V lookup: CDR1 SGDLS, CDR2 YYNGEE. The CDR3 spells CASSGGGRGSTEAFF. CDR3 DNA: TGTGCCAGCAGTGGAGGGGGGAGGGGAAGCACTGAAGCTTTCTTT.

The chain carries TRBV6-6 and TRBJ1-2; 8 nucleotides align to TRBD1. CDR1 and CDR2 from the germline V gene are MNHNY and SVGAGI (reference sequence). Trimming took 2 bases from V and 4 from J; bases not matched to a gene: 0. The length of the CDR3 is 13 residues. CDR3 loop: CASSYDRGYGYTF. The CDR3 DNA follows: TGTGCCAGCAGTTACGACAGGGGCTATGGCTACACCTTC.

Remarks on this clone: Relative to the germline gene, one junction end is altered; a read error may explain this. V and J are TRBV27 and TRBJ2-3; D may be TRBD1 (6 bases). Looked up from germline, CDR1 is MNHEY and CDR2 is SMNVEV (reference sequence). The CDR3 runs to 13 residues. The CDR3 region has the DNA TGTGCCAGCGGTTTGACAGGTCTGAATACGCAGTATTTT. This codes for CASGLTGLNTQYF.

This clone was seen a single time. The gene calls are TRBV7-3 and TRBJ2-1; 8 positions agree with TRBD1. This CDR3 spans 14 amino acids. CDR1 and CDR2 (germline): SGHTA, FQGTGA. The V and J ends lost 5 bases and 8 bases, in that order; junction bases with no gene match: 8. For the CDR3, the DNA is TGTGCCAGCAGCCCCGGACAGGGTAGGGATGAGCAGTTCTTC. Encoded protein: CASSPGQGRDEQFF. The entire variable domain, with the rest obtained from reference TRBV7-3 and TRBJ2-1, is as follows: GAGVSQTPSNKVTEKGKYVELRCDPISGHTALYWYRQSLGQGPEFLIYFQGTGAADDSGLPNDRFFAVRPEGSVSTLKIQRTERGDSAVYLCASSPGQGRDEQFFGPGTRLTVL.

V is TRBV5-4 and J is TRBJ2-5; D is unresolved. The CDR3 contains 15 residues. The germline V gene has CDR1 SGHNT and CDR2 YYREEE (reference sequence). Deletions cut 0 bases from V and 0 bases from J, with 9 bases between. CDR3: CASSLDGLYQETQYF. The CDR3, as DNA: TGTGCCAGCAGCTTGGACGGTCTGTACCAAGAGACCCAGTACTTC.

V usage is TRBV5-6 and J usage is TRBJ2-3, with TRBD2 as a possible D gene (6 bases). Germline CDR1 is SGHDT and CDR2 is YYEEEE. CDR3 size: 17 residues. The ends were cut back, 4 bases at V and 2 bases at J, with 20 bases in the middle. CDR3 loop: CASSPLGGSGFTDTQYF. CDR3 DNA: TGTGCCAGCAGCCCCCTGGGGGGTAGCGGTTTCACAGATACGCAGTATTTT.

V usage is TRBV5-4 and J usage is TRBJ2-7; tentative D call: TRBD1 (5 bases). Deletions cut 4 bases from V and 3 bases from J, with 11 bases between. The CDR3 runs to 13 residues. Germline assignment: CDR1 SGHNT and CDR2 YYREEE (reference sequence). CDR3 sequence: CASSPSRDYEQYF. CDR3 bases: TGTGCCAGCAGCCCCTCCAGGGACTACGAGCAGTACTTC.

The CDR3 spells CASSLSALQSGTQYF. The CDR3 nucleotides are TGTGCCAGCAGTTTATCTGCCCTCCAGAGCGGTACGCAGTATTTT. The V and J genes are TRBV27 and TRBJ2-3, with D possibly matching TRBD2 (5 bases). Germline V gene data show CDR1 as MNHEY and CDR2 as SMNVEV (reference sequence). With 0 bases removed from V and 8 bases from J, the gap between germline ends came to 15 bases. The CDR3 is made up of 15 amino acids.

The chain carries TRBV13 and TRBJ2-4, with 11 bases lining up with TRBD2. The CDR3 extends over 15 amino acids. Germline trimming cut 5 bases from V and 9 bases from J; bases unmatched to any gene: 9. Looked up from germline, CDR1 is PRHDT and CDR2 is FYEKMQ (reference sequence). The CDR3 DNA sequence: TGTGCCAGCAGCCCAAGGGGTAGCGGGGGGGCCATTCAGTACTTC. This gives the protein CASSPRGSGGAIQYF.

The chain links TRBV10-3 to TRBJ2-1; 8 bases are shared with TRBD2. The CDR3 extends over 15 amino acids. In germline, CDR1 is ENHRY, CDR2 SYGVKD. With V trimmed by 5 bases and J by 1 base, 4 bases remained unmatched. The CDR3 sequence is CAISLGGGSYNEQFF. In DNA, the CDR3 is TGTGCCATCAGTTTGGGCGGGGGGTCCTACAATGAGCAGTTCTTC.

The chain employs TRBV27 and TRBJ2-7, with TRBD1 as a possible D gene (5 bases). This CDR3 spans 14 amino acids. Trimming cost V 7 bases and J 0 bases, with 13 bases left between them. Germline values: CDR1 MNHEY, CDR2 SMNVEV (reference sequence). In DNA form, the CDR3 reads TGTGCCAGCACCCCGGACACCAGCTCCTACGAGCAGTACTTC. This translates into CASTPDTSSYEQYF.

The V and J genes are TRBV2 and TRBJ2-3; D is undetermined. The V gene's germline CDR1 is SNHLY and CDR2 FYNNEI. This CDR3 spans 15 amino acids. Trimming stripped 0 bases from V and 2 bases from J, with 9 bases between. CDR3 in amino acids: CASSEARRNTDTQYF. Here the CDR3 DNA reads TGTGCCAGCAGTGAAGCGCGCAGGAACACAGATACGCAGTATTTT. Full variable domain (missing parts from reference TRBV2 and TRBJ2-3): EPEVTQTPSHQVTQMGQEVILRCVPISNHLYFYWYRQILGQKVEFLVSFYNNEISEKSEIFDDQFSVERPDGSNFTLKIRSTKLEDSAMYFCASSEARRNTDTQYFGPGTRLTVL.

The genes are TRBV6-5 and TRBJ1-3, with D maybe TRBD1 (6 bases). CDR1 and CDR2 from the germline V gene are MNHEY and SVGAGI. The CDR3 length is 14 residues. Trimming pared 4 bases from V and 4 bases from J, leaving 11 bases between. For the CDR3, the DNA is TGTGCCAGCAGTTTACAGGGTTCGGGAAACACCATATATTTT. This codes for CASSLQGSGNTIYF.

The chain joins TRBV5-1 to TRBJ2-5; D ambiguous. The CDR3 consists of 14 residues. V lost 1 base, J lost 2 bases, and 9 bases lay in between. Looked up from germline, CDR1 is SGHRS and CDR2 is YFSETQ. Here the CDR3 reads CASSLWAGQETQYF. CDR3 bases: TGCGCCAGCAGCTTGTGGGCAGGACAAGAGACCCAGTACTTC.

J is TRBJ1-3 and V is TRBV30; D may be TRBD1 (5 bases). CDR1 is GTSNPN and CDR2 is SVGIG in the germline V gene (reference sequence). V was shortened by 3 bases and J by 0 bases, with 9 bases between the two germline ends. This CDR3 spans 14 amino acids. CDR3 protein: CAWSWGDSGNTIYF. The CDR3 nucleotides are TGTGCCTGGAGCTGGGGGGACTCTGGAAACACCATATATTTT.